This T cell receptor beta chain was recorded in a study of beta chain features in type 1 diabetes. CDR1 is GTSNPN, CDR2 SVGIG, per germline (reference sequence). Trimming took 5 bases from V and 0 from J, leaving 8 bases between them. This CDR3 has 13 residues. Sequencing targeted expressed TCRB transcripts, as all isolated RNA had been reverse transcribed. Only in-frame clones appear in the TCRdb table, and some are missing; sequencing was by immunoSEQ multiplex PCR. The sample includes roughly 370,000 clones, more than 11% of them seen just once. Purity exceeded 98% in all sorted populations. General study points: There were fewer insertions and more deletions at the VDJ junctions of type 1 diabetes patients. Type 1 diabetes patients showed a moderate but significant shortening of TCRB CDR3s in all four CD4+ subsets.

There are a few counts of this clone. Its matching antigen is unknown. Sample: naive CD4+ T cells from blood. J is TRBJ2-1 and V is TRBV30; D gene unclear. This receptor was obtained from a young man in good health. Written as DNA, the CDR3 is TGTGCCTGGTTCGGAGACTCCTACAATGAGCAGTTCTTC. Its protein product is CAWFGDSYNEQFF.